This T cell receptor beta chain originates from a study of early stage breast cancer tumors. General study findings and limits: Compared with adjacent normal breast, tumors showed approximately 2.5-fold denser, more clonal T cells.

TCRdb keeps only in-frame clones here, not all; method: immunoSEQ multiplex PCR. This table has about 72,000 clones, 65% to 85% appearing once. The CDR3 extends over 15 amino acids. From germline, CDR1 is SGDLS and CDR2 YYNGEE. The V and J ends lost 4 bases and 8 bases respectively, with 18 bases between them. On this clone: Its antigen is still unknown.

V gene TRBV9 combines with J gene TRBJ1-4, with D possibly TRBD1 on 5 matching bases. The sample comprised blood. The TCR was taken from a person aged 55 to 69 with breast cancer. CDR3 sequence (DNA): TGTGCCAGCAGCACCCAGGGAGGGGTAGGGGAAAAACTGTTTTTT. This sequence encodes CASSTQGGVGEKLFF.